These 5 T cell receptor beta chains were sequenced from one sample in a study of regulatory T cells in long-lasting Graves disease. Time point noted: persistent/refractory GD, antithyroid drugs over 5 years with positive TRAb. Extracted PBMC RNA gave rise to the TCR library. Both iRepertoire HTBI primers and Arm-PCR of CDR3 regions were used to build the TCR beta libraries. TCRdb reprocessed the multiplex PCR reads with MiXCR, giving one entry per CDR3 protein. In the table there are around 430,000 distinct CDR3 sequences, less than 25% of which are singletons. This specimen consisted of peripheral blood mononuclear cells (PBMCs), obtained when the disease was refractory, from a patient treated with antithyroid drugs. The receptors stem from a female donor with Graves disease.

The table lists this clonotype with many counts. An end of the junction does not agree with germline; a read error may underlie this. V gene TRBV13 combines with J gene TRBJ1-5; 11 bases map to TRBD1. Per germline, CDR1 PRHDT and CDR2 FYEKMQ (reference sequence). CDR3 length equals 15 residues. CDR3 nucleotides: TGTGCCAGCAGTTTAGGGACAGGGGGAGGCCAGCCCCAGCATTTT. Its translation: CASSLGTGGGQPQHF.

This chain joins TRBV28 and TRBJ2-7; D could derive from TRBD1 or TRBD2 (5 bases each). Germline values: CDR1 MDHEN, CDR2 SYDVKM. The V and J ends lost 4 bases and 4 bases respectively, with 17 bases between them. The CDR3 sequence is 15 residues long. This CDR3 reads CASSSSNRWFYEQYF. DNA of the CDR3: TGTGCCAGCAGTTCTAGCAACAGGTGGTTTTACGAGCAGTACTTC. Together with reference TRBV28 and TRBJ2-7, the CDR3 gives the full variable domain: DVKVTQSSRYLVKRTGEKVFLECVQDMDHENMFWYRQDPGLGLRLIYFSYDVKMKEKGDIPEGYSVSREKKERFSLILESASTNQTSMYLCASSSSNRWFYEQYFGPGTRLTVT.

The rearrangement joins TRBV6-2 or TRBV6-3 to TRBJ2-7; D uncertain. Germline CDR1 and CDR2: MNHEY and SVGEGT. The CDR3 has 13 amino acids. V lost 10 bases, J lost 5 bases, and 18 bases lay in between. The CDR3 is CATQPPSGHEQYF. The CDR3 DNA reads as TGTGCCACCCAACCACCATCGGGCCACGAGCAGTACTTC.

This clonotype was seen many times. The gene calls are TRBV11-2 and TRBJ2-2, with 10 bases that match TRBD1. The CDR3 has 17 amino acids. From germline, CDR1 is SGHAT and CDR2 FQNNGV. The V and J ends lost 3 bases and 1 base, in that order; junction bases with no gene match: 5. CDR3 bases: TGTGCCAGCAGCTTCCTTGGGACAGGGGTGAACACCGGGGAGCTGTTTTTT. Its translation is CASSFLGTGVNTGELFF.

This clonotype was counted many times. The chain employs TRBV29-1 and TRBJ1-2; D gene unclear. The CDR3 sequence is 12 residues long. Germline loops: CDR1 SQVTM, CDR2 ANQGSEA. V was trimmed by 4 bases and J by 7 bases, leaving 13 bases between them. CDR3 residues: CSVVSNRGGYTF. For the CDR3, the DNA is TGCAGCGTTGTTTCTAATCGGGGTGGCTACACCTTC.